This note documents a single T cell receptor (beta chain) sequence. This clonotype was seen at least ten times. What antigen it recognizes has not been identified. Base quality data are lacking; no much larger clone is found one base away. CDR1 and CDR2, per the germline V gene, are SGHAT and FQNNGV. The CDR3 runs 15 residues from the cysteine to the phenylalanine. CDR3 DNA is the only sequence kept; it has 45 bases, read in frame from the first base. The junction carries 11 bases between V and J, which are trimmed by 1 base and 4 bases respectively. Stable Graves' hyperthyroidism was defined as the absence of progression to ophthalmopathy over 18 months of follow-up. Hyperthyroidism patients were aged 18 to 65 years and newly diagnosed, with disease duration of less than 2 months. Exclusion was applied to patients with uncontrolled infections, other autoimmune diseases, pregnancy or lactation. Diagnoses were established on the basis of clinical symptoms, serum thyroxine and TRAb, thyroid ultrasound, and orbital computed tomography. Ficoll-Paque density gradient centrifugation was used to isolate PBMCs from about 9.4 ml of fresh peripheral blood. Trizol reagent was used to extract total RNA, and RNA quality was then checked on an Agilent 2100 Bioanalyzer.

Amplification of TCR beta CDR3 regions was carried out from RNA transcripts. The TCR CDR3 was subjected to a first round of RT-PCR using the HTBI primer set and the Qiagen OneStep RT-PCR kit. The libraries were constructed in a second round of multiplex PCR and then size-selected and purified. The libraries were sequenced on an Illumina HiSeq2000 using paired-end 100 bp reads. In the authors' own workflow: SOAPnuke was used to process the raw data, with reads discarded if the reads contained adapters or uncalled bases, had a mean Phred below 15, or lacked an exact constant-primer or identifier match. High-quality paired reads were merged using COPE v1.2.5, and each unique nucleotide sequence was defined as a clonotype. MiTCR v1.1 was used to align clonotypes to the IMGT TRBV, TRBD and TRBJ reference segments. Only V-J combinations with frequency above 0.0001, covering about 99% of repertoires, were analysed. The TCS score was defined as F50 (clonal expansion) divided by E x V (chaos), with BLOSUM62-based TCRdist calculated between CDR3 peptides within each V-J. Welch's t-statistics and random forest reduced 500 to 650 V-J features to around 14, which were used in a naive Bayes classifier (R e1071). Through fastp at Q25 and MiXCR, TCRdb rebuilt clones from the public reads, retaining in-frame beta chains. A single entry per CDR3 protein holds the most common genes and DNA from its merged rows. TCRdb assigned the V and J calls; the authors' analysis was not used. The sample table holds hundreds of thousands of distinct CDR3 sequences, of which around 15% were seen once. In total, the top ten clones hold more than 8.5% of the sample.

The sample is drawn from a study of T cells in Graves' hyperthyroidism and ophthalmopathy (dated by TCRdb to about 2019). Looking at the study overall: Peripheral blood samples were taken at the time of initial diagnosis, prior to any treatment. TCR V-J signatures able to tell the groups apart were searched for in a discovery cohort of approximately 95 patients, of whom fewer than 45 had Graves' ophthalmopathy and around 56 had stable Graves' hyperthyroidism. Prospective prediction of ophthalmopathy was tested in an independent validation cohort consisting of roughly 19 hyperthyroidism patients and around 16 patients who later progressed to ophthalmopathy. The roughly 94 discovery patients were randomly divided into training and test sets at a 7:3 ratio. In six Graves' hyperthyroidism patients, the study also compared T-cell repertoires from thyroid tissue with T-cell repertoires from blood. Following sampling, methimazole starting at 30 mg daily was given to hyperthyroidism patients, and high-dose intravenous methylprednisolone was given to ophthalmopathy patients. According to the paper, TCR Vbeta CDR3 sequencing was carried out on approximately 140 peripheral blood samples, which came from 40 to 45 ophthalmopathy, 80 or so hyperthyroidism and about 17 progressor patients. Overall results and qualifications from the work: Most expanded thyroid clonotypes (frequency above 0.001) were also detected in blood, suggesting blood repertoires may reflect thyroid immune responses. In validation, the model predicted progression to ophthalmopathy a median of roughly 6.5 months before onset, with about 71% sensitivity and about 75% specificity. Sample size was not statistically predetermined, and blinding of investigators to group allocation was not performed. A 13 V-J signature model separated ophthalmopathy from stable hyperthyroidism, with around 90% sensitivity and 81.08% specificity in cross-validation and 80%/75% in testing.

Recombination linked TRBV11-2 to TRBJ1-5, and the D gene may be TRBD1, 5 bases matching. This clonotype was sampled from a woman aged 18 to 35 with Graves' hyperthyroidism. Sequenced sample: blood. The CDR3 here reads CASSLGAGFNQPQHF. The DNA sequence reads TGTGCCAGCAGCTTAGGGGCAGGGTTTAATCAGCCCCAGCATTTT.